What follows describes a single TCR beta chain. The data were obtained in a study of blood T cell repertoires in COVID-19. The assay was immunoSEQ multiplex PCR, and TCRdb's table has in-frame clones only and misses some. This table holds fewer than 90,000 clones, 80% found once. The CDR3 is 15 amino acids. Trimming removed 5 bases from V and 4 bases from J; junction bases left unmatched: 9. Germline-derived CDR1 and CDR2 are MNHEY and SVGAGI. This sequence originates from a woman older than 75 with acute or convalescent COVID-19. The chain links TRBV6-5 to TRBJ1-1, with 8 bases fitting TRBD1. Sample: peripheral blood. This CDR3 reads CASSRRTGMGTEAFF. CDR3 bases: TGTGCCAGCAGTCGCCGGACAGGGATGGGCACTGAAGCTTTCTTT.